What follows are 32 T cell receptor beta chains derived from one specimen sequenced in a study of CD8+CD57+ T cells in acquired aplastic anemia. Only patients with CD8+CD57+ cell expansion on flow cytometry were chosen for sequencing. Profiling that covered TCR beta VDJ and CDR3 relied on genomic DNA as its template. TCRdb passed the reads through MiXCR, listing each CDR3 protein once. The data contain 180,000 or so distinct CDR3 sequences, over 40% of them singletons. Sequencing was done on a sample of sorted CD4+, CD8+, or CD8+CD57+ T cells (not recorded which) from PBMCs. The receptor set was obtained from a human donor with aplastic anemia.

The table lists this clonotype with many counts. The chain couples TRBV2 to TRBJ1-4; D unclear. V was shortened by 2 bases and J by 8 bases, with 15 bases between the two germline ends. The CDR3 loop spans 15 amino acids. CDR1 is SNHLY and CDR2 is FYNNEI in the germline V gene. The CDR3 loop is CASSEWPAADEKLFF. CDR3 nucleotides: TGTGCCAGCAGTGAATGGCCCGCGGCGGACGAAAAACTGTTTTTT.

This chain joins TRBV7-9 and TRBJ2-5, with 8 bases lining up with TRBD1. The ends lost 5 bases at V and 4 bases at J; junction bases unmatched: 12. The CDR3 extends over 16 amino acids. The germline CDR1 and CDR2 sequences are SEHNR and FQNEAQ (reference sequence). CDR3 amino acids: CASSQGQGRWGETQYF. CDR3 bases: TGTGCCAGCAGCCAAGGACAGGGTCGTTGGGGAGAGACCCAGTACTTC. Complete variable domain (other parts from reference TRBV7-9 and TRBJ2-5): DTGVSQNPRHKITKRGQNVTFRCDPISEHNRLYWYRQTLGQGPEFLTYFQNEAQLEKSRLLSDRFSAERPKGSFSTLEIQRTEQGDSAMYLCASSQGQGRWGETQYFGPGTRLLVL.

This clonotype was detected many times. The chain has TRBV6-5 and TRBJ1-1; no definite D call. The CDR3 is 13 residues long. The ends were cut back, 0 bases at V and 11 bases at J, with 13 bases in the middle. Per germline, CDR1 MNHEY and CDR2 SVGAGI. Here the CDR3 reads CASSYSSGERAFF. CDR3 bases: TGTGCCAGCAGTTACTCGTCCGGGGAACGGGCTTTCTTT.

This clonotype has a count of ten or more. V usage is TRBV12-3 or TRBV12-4 and J usage is TRBJ1-5; TRBD1 might be the D (6 bases). The germline V and J ends were trimmed by 7 bases and 9 bases, with 16 bases remaining between them. The length of the CDR3 is 13 residues. DNA of the CDR3: TGTGCCAGCATCAAATCCTCAGGGGCGCCCCAGCATTTT. As protein: CASIKSSGAPQHF.

This clonotype was observed a single time. The CDR3 here is CASSQTGTSGRTTGELFF. The CDR3 DNA reads as TGTGCCAGCAGCCAAACCGGGACTAGCGGGCGTACCACCGGGGAGCTGTTTTTT. The chain uses TRBV7-8 and TRBJ2-2; TRBD2 matches 12 bases. Trimming removed 5 bases from V and 4 bases from J; junction bases left unmatched: 11. The CDR3 runs to 18 residues. CDR1 SGHVS and CDR2 FQNEAQ come from the germline V gene.

V is TRBV2 and J is TRBJ2-7; TRBD1 agrees at 7 bases. Germline V CDR1 and CDR2: SNHLY, FYNNEI. With V trimmed by 1 base and J by 2 bases, 2 bases remained unmatched. CDR3 length: 14 residues. The CDR3 DNA reads TGTGCCAGCAGTGAAGGACAGGGAGCCTACGAGCAGTACTTC. It translates to CASSEGQGAYEQYF.

This clonotype was recorded at least ten times. The V call is TRBV19, the J call TRBJ2-2, with 10 bases that match TRBD1. Trimming removed 7 bases from V and 4 bases from J; junction bases left unmatched: 3. The CDR3 contains 14 residues. The germline gives CDR1 LNHDA, CDR2 SQIVND (reference sequence). In DNA form, the CDR3 reads TGTGCCAGTACTGACAGGGGGCGCACCGGGGAGCTGTTTTTT. Its protein product is CASTDRGRTGELFF.

In regard to this clonotype: One end of the junction fails to match germline, which may point to a read error. The chain carries TRBV20-1 and TRBJ2-7; TRBD1 is a possible D gene (6 bases). The CDR3 totals 14 residues. Looked up from germline, CDR1 is DFQATT and CDR2 is SNEGSKA (reference sequence). The chain's CDR3 is CSASNSQGHYKQYF. The DNA for the CDR3 is TGCAGTGCTAGTAATTCACAGGGACACTACAAGCAGTACTTC.

This clonotype was detected many times. The chain recombines TRBV5-1 with TRBJ2-7, with 9 nucleotides matching TRBD1. CDR1 is SGHRS and CDR2 is YFSETQ in the germline V gene. V gave up 2 bases and J gave up 4 bases; unmatched junction bases: 7. CDR3 size: 15 residues. CDR3 coding DNA: TGCGCCAGCAGCTTATGGGACAGGGCGGAGTACGAGCAGTACTTC. Amino acids: CASSLWDRAEYEQYF.

In the case of this clonotype: Sequence at one end of the junction differs from germline and may be a read error. V gene TRBV7-6 combines with J gene TRBJ2-2, with 14 bases identical to TRBD2. The CDR3 is 18 residues long. Germline V gene data show CDR1 as SGHVS and CDR2 as FNYEAQ. CDR3 sequence: CASSPGLAGAMNTGELSF. CDR3 DNA: TGTGCCAGCAGCCCGGGACTAGCGGGGGCCATGAACACCGGGGAGCTGTCTTTT.

This clonotype was seen repeatedly, ten times or more. One end of the junction does not line up with germline, which may come from a read error. The rearrangement joins TRBV5-1 to TRBJ2-7, with TRBD2 identical over 8 bases. Germline V lookup: CDR1 SGHRS, CDR2 YFSETQ. The CDR3 contains 13 residues. This CDR3 reads CVSSLGTGGEQYF. The CDR3 region has the DNA TGCGTCAGCAGCTTGGGGACGGGGGGGGAGCAGTACTTC.

This clonotype was seen ten or more times. V usage is TRBV7-2 and J usage is TRBJ2-7; possibly TRBD1 for D (5 bases). CDR3 length: 13 amino acids. Per the germline V gene, CDR1 is SGHTA and CDR2 is FQGNSA. Trimming left V 4 bases short and J 10 bases short, with 17 bases between. The CDR3 is CASSSRAGIFQYF. Here the CDR3 DNA reads TGTGCCAGCAGCTCACGCGCAGGGATATTTCAGTACTTC.

This clonotype was recorded many times. The genes are TRBV2 and TRBJ1-1; 9 nucleotides match TRBD1. In germline, CDR1 is SNHLY, CDR2 FYNNEI. Losses at the gene ends were 8 bases for V and 7 bases for J; bases not matched to a gene: 8. This CDR3 has 13 amino acids. CDR3 DNA: TGTGCCAGCGGCCGCGGACAGGGGTTTGAAGCTTTCTTT. Its protein product is CASGRGQGFEAFF.

This rearrangement joins TRBV27 to TRBJ1-2; 8 nucleotides align to TRBD1. V dropped 5 bases and J dropped 7; count of bases not matched to a gene: 9. Germline V gene sequence: CDR1 MNHEY, CDR2 SMNVEV (reference sequence). The CDR3 extends over 14 amino acids. For the CDR3, the DNA is TGTGCCAGCAGTCTAGGACAGGGAGGAGGTGGCTACACCTTC. Its protein product is CASSLGQGGGGYTF.

This chain joins TRBV5-1 and TRBJ2-5; possible D gene TRBD1, 6 bases. V was cut by 0 bases and J by 2 bases, with 8 bases left in between. The length of the CDR3 is 14 residues. Per the germline V gene, CDR1 is SGHRS and CDR2 is YFSETQ. The CDR3 nucleotides are TGCGCCAGCAGCTTGGGACAGGTACAAGAGACCCAGTACTTC. Protein sequence: CASSLGQVQETQYF.

This clonotype was seen repeatedly, ten times or more. The V gene is TRBV7-2, the J gene TRBJ2-5; 14 nucleotides agree with TRBD2. V lost 4 bases, J lost 4 bases, and 11 bases stayed unmatched. The CDR3 runs 18 residues. CDR1 and CDR2 from the germline V gene are SGHTA and FQGNSA. The DNA of the CDR3 is TGTGCCAGCAGCTCCGGGACTAGCGGGAGATGGGGTGGAGAGACCCAGTACTTC. Protein product: CASSSGTSGRWGGETQYF.

The V call is TRBV7-8, the J call TRBJ2-5; 9 bases fit TRBD1. This CDR3 is 14 amino acids long. Losses at the gene ends were 6 bases for V and 2 bases for J; bases not matched to a gene: 4. In germline, CDR1 is SGHVS, CDR2 FQNEAQ. The CDR3 coding sequence is TGTGCCAGCAGGCTGACAGGGGGGCAAGAGACCCAGTACTTC. Amino acids: CASRLTGGQETQYF.

This clonotype was observed many times. V is TRBV20-1 and J is TRBJ2-1; maybe TRBD2 (6 bases). Germline CDR1 DFQATT, CDR2 SNEGSKA (reference sequence). This CDR3 contains 13 residues. Between the trimmed V and J ends, which lost 4 bases and 3 bases, there was a span of 10 bases. CDR3 nucleotide sequence: TGCAGTGCTACTAGCGCAAACTACAATGAGCAGTTCTTC. This encodes CSATSANYNEQFF.

This clonotype was picked up one time. V gene TRBV10-3 combines with J gene TRBJ1-1; the D is unclear. The CDR3 has 15 residues. Germline V lookup: CDR1 ENHRY, CDR2 SYGVKD. V was clipped by 0 bases and J by 6 bases, with 14 bases between them. The CDR3: CAISESAAGSAEAFF. The DNA for the CDR3 is TGTGCCATCAGTGAGTCGGCCGCGGGGTCCGCTGAAGCTTTCTTT.

This clonotype was seen more than once but under ten times. The rearrangement links TRBV15 to TRBJ2-3; D gene unclear. V dropped 0 bases and J dropped 0 bases, with 13 bases sitting between them. The CDR3 consists of 17 residues. Germline loops: CDR1 LNHNV, CDR2 YYDKDF (reference sequence). CDR3 region: CATSRDKKQISTDTQYF. In DNA form, the CDR3 reads TGTGCCACCAGCAGAGATAAGAAACAGATAAGCACAGATACGCAGTATTTT.

This chain uses TRBV15 with TRBJ2-1, with D possibly being TRBD2 (6 bases). The CDR3 totals 15 residues. Trimming pared 0 bases from V and 7 bases from J, leaving 13 bases between. Looked up from germline, CDR1 is LNHNV and CDR2 is YYDKDF (reference sequence). The CDR3 here is CATSRDWGGANEQFF. The CDR3 nucleotides are TGTGCCACCAGCAGAGATTGGGGCGGGGCGAATGAGCAGTTCTTC.

This clonotype was picked up many times. The chain employs TRBV7-2 and TRBJ1-2; 8 nucleotides align to TRBD1. CDR1 and CDR2 (germline): SGHTA, FQGNSA. V trimming: 2 bases; J trimming: 4 bases; junction bases outside the gene matches: 6. The CDR3 totals 15 residues. The CDR3: CASSLLDRGLYGYTF. CDR3 in DNA: TGTGCCAGCAGCTTACTTGACAGGGGCCTCTATGGCTACACCTTC.

The chain joins TRBV2 to TRBJ1-5; D uncertain. CDR1 is SNHLY and CDR2 is FYNNEI in the germline V gene. The CDR3 totals 14 residues. The ends were cut back, 4 bases at V and 2 bases at J, with 9 bases in the middle. CDR3 bases: TGTGCCAGCAGTGTAGGGCGAGGCAATCAGCCCCAGCATTTT. Translating it yields CASSVGRGNQPQHF. The variable domain in full, completed from reference TRBV2 and TRBJ1-5, reads EPEVTQTPSHQVTQMGQEVILRCVPISNHLYFYWYRQILGQKVEFLVSFYNNEISEKSEIFDDQFSVERPDGSNFTLKIRSTKLEDSAMYFCASSVGRGNQPQHFGDGTRLSIL.

The chain couples TRBV15 to TRBJ2-7; 11 nucleotides match TRBD2. Germline V gives CDR1 LNHNV, CDR2 YYDKDF (reference sequence). Germline trimming cut 2 bases from V and 3 bases from J; bases unmatched to any gene: 3. This CDR3 has 15 residues. CDR3 sequence reads: CATSRTSGSNYEQYF. The CDR3 coding sequence is TGTGCCACCAGCAGAACTAGCGGGAGTAACTACGAGCAGTACTTC.

The V call is TRBV7-9, the J call TRBJ2-5; D is ambiguous. CDR3 length: 11 residues. Germline CDR1 is SEHNR and CDR2 is FQNEAQ (reference sequence). The ends were cut back, 1 base at V and 6 bases at J, with 3 bases in the middle. The CDR3 nucleotides read TGTGCCAGCAGCTTAGGACAGACCCAGTACTTC. Translated: CASSLGQTQYF.

Ten or more counts support this clonotype. The J gene is TRBJ2-4, the V gene TRBV15; D is undetermined. V was trimmed by 5 bases and J by 1 base, leaving 6 bases between them. CDR1 LNHNV and CDR2 YYDKDF come from the germline V gene (reference sequence). The CDR3 contains 13 residues. In DNA form, the CDR3 reads TGTGCCACCAGCGTAGGGGCCAAAAACATTCAGTACTTC. Translating it yields CATSVGAKNIQYF. The full variable domain, rest sourced from reference TRBV15 and TRBJ2-4, is DAMVIQNPRYQVTQFGKPVTLSCSQTLNHNVMYWYQQKSSQAPKLLFHYYDKDFNNEADTPDNFQSRRPNTSFCFLDIRSPGLGDTAMYLCATSVGAKNIQYFGAGTRLSVL.

This clonotype was counted a single time. This rearrangement joins TRBV20-1 to TRBJ1-1; 7 nucleotides agree with TRBD1. This CDR3 is built from 14 residues. Germline V gives CDR1 DFQATT, CDR2 SNEGSKA (reference sequence). After removal of 3 bases from V and 4 bases from J, the junction contained 8 bases not matched to a gene. CDR3: CSAREGGAATEAFF. CDR3 sequence (DNA): TGCAGTGCTAGGGAAGGGGGCGCCGCCACTGAAGCTTTCTTT.

Of note for this clonotype: A much larger clonotype is one base distant, so this may be a read error. V is TRBV11-2 and J is TRBJ2-1; tentatively, D is TRBD2 (7 bases). Germline values: CDR1 SGHAT, CDR2 FQNNGV. There are 15 residues in the CDR3. The V end lost 8 bases, the J end lost 9 bases, and 23 bases lay between the germline ends. This chain's CDR3 is CASGKQGGDFSEQFF. CDR3 nucleotide sequence: TGTGCCAGCGGCAAACAGGGAGGGGACTTCAGTGAGCAGTTCTTC.

CDR3 sequence: CAISEFASSEQFF. The CDR3 DNA reads as TGTGCCATCAGTGAGTTTGCCAGCAGTGAGCAGTTCTTC. The chain is built from TRBV10-3 and TRBJ2-1, with D uncertain. This CDR3 is 13 amino acids long. CDR1 and CDR2 from the germline V gene are ENHRY and SYGVKD. With 1 base removed from V and 9 bases from J, the gap between germline ends came to 10 bases.

The sample holds a few counts of this clonotype. This chain links TRBV29-1 with TRBJ1-6; D perhaps matches TRBD1 (5 bases). Germline V gives CDR1 SQVTM, CDR2 ANQGSEA. Deletions cut 4 bases from V and 13 bases from J, with 20 bases between. The CDR3 loop spans 14 amino acids. The CDR3 nucleotides are TGCAGCGTTGCTGTGACAGACACCAATCAGCCCCTCCACTTT. It yields the protein CSVAVTDTNQPLHF.

This clonotype has a single count. The J gene is TRBJ2-7, the V gene TRBV10-1; no reliable D call. The CDR3 sequence is 14 residues long. Germline CDR1 reads WNHNN; CDR2 reads SYGVQD (reference sequence). Between the trimmed V and J ends, which lost 3 bases and 2 bases, there was a span of 11 bases. The CDR3 loop reads CASSERHTPYEQYF. The DNA for the CDR3 is TGCGCCAGCAGTGAAAGGCACACCCCCTACGAGCAGTACTTC.

The J gene is TRBJ2-5, the V gene TRBV5-5; weak D call: TRBD1 (5 bases). This CDR3 contains 16 residues. Germline V gene lookup returns CDR1 SGHKS and CDR2 YYEKEE (reference sequence). The V end was cut by 0 bases, the J end by 0 bases, with 12 bases between. The CDR3 DNA reads TGTGCCAGCAGCTTGGCCAGACAGCCTAACCAAGAGACCCAGTACTTC. Protein sequence: CASSLARQPNQETQYF.